Below, one T cell receptor beta chain is given with its context. The data were obtained in a study of blood T cell repertoires in COVID-19. Assay used: immunoSEQ multiplex PCR; TCRdb lists only in-frame clones, some missing. The data contain approximately 170,000 clones, about nine tenths of them singletons. Specimen: PBMCs or T cells enriched from blood (not recorded which). The source of this sequence is a woman aged 18-35 years who had recovered from COVID-19.

This chain's CDR3 is CASSDGSPDEQFF. The CDR3 nucleotides read TGCGCCAGCAGTGACGGGAGTCCCGATGAGCAGTTCTTC. The V call is TRBV10-1, the J call TRBJ2-1; possibly TRBD2 for D (6 bases). With 3 bases removed from V and 8 bases from J, the gap between germline ends came to 11 bases. This CDR3 is built from 13 residues. Germline V lookup: CDR1 WNHNN, CDR2 SYGVQD (reference sequence).